One sample yielded the 20 T cell receptor beta chains listed below, sequenced in a study of blood T cell repertoires in COVID-19 (dated by TCRdb to the early 2020s). To prepare the library, the immunoSEQ multiplex PCR assay was applied. TCRdb mirrors the immuneACCESS table, restricted to in-frame sequences. Some clones are absent from its copies; in checked studies, under half trace to an unresolved V gene, and the reason for the others is unknown. The sample table records roughly 280,000 clones; less than 90% of these occur just once. Less than 6% of the sample is held by the ten biggest clonotypes. Sequencing used peripheral blood. The receptor source for this set is a man aged 55-75 years who had recovered from COVID-19.

Only a few counts were recorded for this clone. The chain joins TRBV19 to TRBJ2-3; 9 bases are shared with TRBD1. Germline V lookup: CDR1 LNHDA, CDR2 SQIVND (reference sequence). This CDR3 is 17 amino acids long. V was pared by 5 bases and J by 3 bases, with 12 bases of the junction left unmatched. CDR3: CASSAQRGQGTTDTQYF. The DNA for the CDR3 is TGTGCCAGTAGTGCTCAACGAGGACAGGGGACGACAGATACGCAGTATTTT.

The chain carries TRBV5-1 and TRBJ2-2; 10 bases map to TRBD1. In germline, CDR1 is SGHRS, CDR2 YFSETQ. The CDR3 contains 19 residues. After removal of 3 bases from V and 2 bases from J, the junction contained 13 bases not matched to a gene. The CDR3 DNA reads TGCGCCAGCAGCTCTCGGAGACCGGGACAGGGGATAAACACCGGGGAGCTGTTTTTT. Amino acids: CASSSRRPGQGINTGELFF.

V and J are TRBV18 and TRBJ1-1; D not resolved. Germline CDR1 and CDR2: KGHSH and LQKENI. The germline V and J ends were trimmed by 8 bases and 1 base, with 11 bases remaining between them. This CDR3 has 13 amino acids. Here the CDR3 reads CASRGPPNTEAFF. DNA of the CDR3: TGTGCCAGCCGAGGCCCCCCGAACACTGAAGCTTTCTTT.

The chain uses TRBV2 and TRBJ2-7; D is possibly TRBD1 (5 bases). CDR3 length equals 12 residues. In germline, CDR1 is SNHLY, CDR2 FYNNEI. Trimming pared 6 bases from V and 4 bases from J, leaving 10 bases between. CDR3 region: CASRDNRYEQYF. The CDR3 DNA reads as TGTGCCAGCAGAGATAACAGGTACGAGCAGTACTTC.

The chain is built from TRBV28 and TRBJ2-1; 8 bases map to TRBD1. The germline CDR1 and CDR2 sequences are MDHEN and SYDVKM. Losses at the gene ends were 5 bases for V and 10 bases for J; bases not matched to a gene: 10. The CDR3 is 14 amino acids. This chain's CDR3 is CASSQGAGAGEQFF. DNA of the CDR3: TGTGCCAGCAGTCAGGGGGCGGGCGCGGGGGAGCAGTTCTTC.

The V call is TRBV7-3, the J call TRBJ1-3; D unresolved. The CDR3 is made up of 15 amino acids. CDR1 and CDR2 from the germline V gene are SGHTA and FQGTGA. The V and J ends lost 0 bases and 0 bases respectively, with 6 bases between them. This CDR3 reads CASSLTGDSGNTIYF. The CDR3 DNA sequence: TGTGCCAGCAGCTTAACGGGAGACTCTGGAAACACCATATATTTT. The whole variable domain, filled in from reference TRBV7-3 and TRBJ1-3, reads GAGVSQTPSNKVTEKGKYVELRCDPISGHTALYWYRQSLGQGPEFLIYFQGTGAADDSGLPNDRFFAVRPEGSVSTLKIQRTERGDSAVYLCASSLTGDSGNTIYFGEGSWLTVV.

V gene TRBV28 combines with J gene TRBJ2-7; the match to TRBD1 covers 8 bases. The CDR3 covers 16 residues. Germline CDR1 is MDHEN and CDR2 is SYDVKM. V trimming: 8 bases; J trimming: 6 bases; junction bases outside the gene matches: 18. Here the CDR3 DNA reads TGTGCCAGCCGCCCAACCCCAGGGGGCCGTCTGAGCGAGCAGTACTTC. The encoded protein is CASRPTPGGRLSEQYF.

The rearrangement links TRBV7-9 to TRBJ2-1; D uncertain. The CDR3 length is 11 residues. Germline lookup yields CDR1 SEHNR and CDR2 FQNEAQ (reference sequence). Between the trimmed V and J ends, which lost 2 bases and 8 bases, there was a span of 4 bases. CDR3 in DNA: TGTGCCAGCAGCTTACTAGATGAGCAGTTCTTC. Amino acid sequence: CASSLLDEQFF.

The chain uses TRBV19 and TRBJ2-4; TRBD1 agrees at 8 bases. The V gene's germline CDR1 is LNHDA and CDR2 SQIVND (reference sequence). Trimming cost V 1 base and J 6 bases; bases outside gene matches: 5. This CDR3 comprises 15 residues. The CDR3 here is CASSIAGQVTNIQYF. The CDR3 DNA reads TGTGCCAGTAGTATAGCGGGACAGGTGACAAACATTCAGTACTTC.

The gene calls are TRBV18 and TRBJ2-7; 7 bases line up with TRBD1. Germline lookup yields CDR1 KGHSH and CDR2 LQKENI. The V gene end was trimmed by 3 bases and the J gene end by 0 bases; junction bases not matched to a gene: 2. There are 14 residues in the CDR3. This chain's CDR3 is CASSPGQDSYEQYF. The CDR3 DNA follows: TGTGCCAGCTCACCTGGACAGGACTCCTACGAGCAGTACTTC.

The chain couples TRBV5-4 to TRBJ2-1; 13 positions match TRBD2. CDR3 length equals 16 residues. The V gene end was trimmed by 5 bases and the J gene end by 8 bases; junction bases not matched to a gene: 10. The germline V gene encodes CDR1 SGHNT and CDR2 YYREEE (reference sequence). The CDR3 DNA follows: TGTGCCAGCAGTTCGGATGGACTAGCGGGAGTTCATGAGCAGTTCTTC. It codes for CASSSDGLAGVHEQFF. The full variable domain, its missing parts supplied by reference TRBV5-4 and TRBJ2-1, is ETGVTQSPTHLIKTRGQQVTLRCSSQSGHNTVSWYQQALGQGPQFIFQYYREEENGRGNFPPRFSGLQFPNYSSELNVNALELDDSALYLCASSSDGLAGVHEQFFGPGTRLTVL.

The chain employs TRBV21-1 and TRBJ1-3; no DNA check was done on the table's D call, TRBD1. TRBV21-1 is noted as a pseudogene. There are 16 residues in the CDR3. The chain's CDR3 is CASSPQRTGAGNTIYF. CDR3 nucleotides: TGTGCCAGCAGCCCACAGAGGACAGGGGCTGGAAACACCATATATTTT.

The V and J genes are TRBV28 and TRBJ2-1; possible D gene TRBD2, 5 bases. From germline, CDR1 is MDHEN and CDR2 SYDVKM. This CDR3 comprises 16 residues. V lost 4 bases, J lost 7 bases, and 20 bases lay in between. The CDR3 region has the DNA TGTGCCAGCAGTTCCCCGGGGTCTGGGGTTGGTAATGAGCAGTTCTTC. Residues: CASSSPGSGVGNEQFF.

V gene TRBV24-1 combines with J gene TRBJ2-3, with D maybe TRBD1 (6 bases). CDR3 size: 13 residues. With 8 bases removed from V and 2 bases from J, the gap between germline ends came to 10 bases. Germline values: CDR1 KGHDR, CDR2 SFDVKD. DNA for the CDR3: TGTGCCACCAAGGACAGAAACACAGATACGCAGTATTTT. Its translation: CATKDRNTDTQYF.

This chain links TRBV5-4 with TRBJ2-3; D may be TRBD1 (5 bases). Trimming cost V 0 bases and J 3 bases, with 11 bases left between them. The CDR3 is made up of 15 amino acids. Germline V CDR1 and CDR2: SGHNT, YYREEE (reference sequence). The CDR3 DNA reads TGTGCCAGCAGCTTGGGTTTGGGGCCTACAGATACGCAGTATTTT. Amino acids: CASSLGLGPTDTQYF.

The rearrangement joins TRBV7-2 to TRBJ2-7; 12 bases line up with TRBD2. Trimming took 2 bases from V and 4 from J; bases not matched to a gene: 6. CDR1 is SGHTA, CDR2 FQGNSA, per germline. The CDR3 is 16 residues long. The CDR3 bases are TGTGCCAGCAGCTTAACTAGCGGGAGGCCGATTTACGAGCAGTACTTC. Translated, it gives CASSLTSGRPIYEQYF.

This chain connects TRBV7-8 to TRBJ2-5; 10 bases align to TRBD1. Germline V gene sequence: CDR1 SGHVS, CDR2 FQNEAQ. Germline trimming cut 5 bases from V and 1 base from J; bases unmatched to any gene: 4. The CDR3 spans 15 residues. The CDR3 DNA is TGTGCCAGCAGCCGAGGGACAGGGGCCCAAGAGACCCAGTACTTC. As protein: CASSRGTGAQETQYF.

The chain links TRBV4-2 to TRBJ1-5; 7 bases line up with TRBD1. The CDR3 covers 16 residues. J gave up 5 bases and V 0 bases, and 7 bases lay outside the gene matches. The germline V gene has CDR1 LGHNA and CDR2 YNFKEQ. The CDR3 region has the DNA TGTGCCAGCAGCCAAGAAGCGGGCAGGGGGGATCAGCCCCAGCATTTT. It is translated as CASSQEAGRGDQPQHF.

The V call is TRBV2, the J call TRBJ2-5; tentative D call: TRBD1 (6 bases). Germline V gene sequence: CDR1 SNHLY, CDR2 FYNNEI. The ends were cut back, 6 bases at V and 5 bases at J, with 13 bases in the middle. The CDR3 is 13 residues long. CDR3 DNA sequence: TGTGCCAGCAGCAGGGACATTAGGGAGACCCAGTACTTC. Protein sequence: CASSRDIRETQYF.

This rearrangement joins TRBV28 to TRBJ2-7; a weak D match, TRBD2 (5 bases). The CDR3 covers 16 residues. Germline CDR1 reads MDHEN; CDR2 reads SYDVKM. The germline V and J ends were trimmed by 6 bases and 0 bases, with 18 bases remaining between them. CDR3 sequence reads: CASSSLGELSSYEQYF. DNA of the CDR3: TGTGCCAGCAGCTCCTTGGGAGAACTTAGCTCCTACGAGCAGTACTTC.